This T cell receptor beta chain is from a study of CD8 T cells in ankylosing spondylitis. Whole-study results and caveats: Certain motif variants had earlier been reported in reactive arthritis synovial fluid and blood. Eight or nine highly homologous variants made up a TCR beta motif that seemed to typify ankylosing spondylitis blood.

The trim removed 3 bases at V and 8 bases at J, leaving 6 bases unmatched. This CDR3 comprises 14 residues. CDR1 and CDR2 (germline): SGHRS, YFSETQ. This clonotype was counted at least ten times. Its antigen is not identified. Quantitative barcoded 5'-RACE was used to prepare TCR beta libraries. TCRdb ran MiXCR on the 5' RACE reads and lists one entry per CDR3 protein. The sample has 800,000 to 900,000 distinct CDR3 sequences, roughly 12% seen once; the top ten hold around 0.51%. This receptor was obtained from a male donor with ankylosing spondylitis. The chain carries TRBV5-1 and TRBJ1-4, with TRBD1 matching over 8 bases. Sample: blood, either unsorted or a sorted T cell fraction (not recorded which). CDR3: CASSSGQVEEKLFF. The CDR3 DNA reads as TGCGCCAGCAGCTCGGGACAGGTAGAAGAAAAACTGTTTTTT.